The 5 T cell receptor beta chains reported below all come from one sample, sequenced in a study of radiotherapy plus CTLA-4 blockade in lung cancer (dated by TCRdb to the late 2010s). Preparation of the library involved the immunoSEQ multiplex PCR assay. The immuneACCESS repertoire file appears here via TCRdb, limited to in-frame rearrangements. These files lack a portion of the clones; in checked studies, under half of the deficit traces to unresolved V genes, and the cause of the others is not known. The sample records tens of thousands of clones, approximately 80% of which are singletons. Around 7.5% of the sample comes from the top ten. Material: peripheral blood, obtained from a patient treated with radiotherapy plus ipilimumab. The source is a human donor with non-small cell lung cancer who had stable disease on radiotherapy plus ipilimumab.

J is TRBJ1-4 and V is TRBV6-1; TRBD1 is a possible D gene (5 bases). CDR3 length: 15 residues. CDR1 MNHNS and CDR2 SASEGT come from the germline V gene. Trimming removed 6 bases from V and 4 bases from J, with 15 bases in between. The CDR3 protein is CASSRDRGLNEKLFF. CDR3 DNA sequence: TGTGCCAGCAGCCGAGACAGAGGCCTTAATGAAAAACTGTTTTTT.

This chain joins TRBV5-4 and TRBJ1-6, with TRBD1 as a possible D gene (5 bases). Looked up from germline, CDR1 is SGHNT and CDR2 is YYREEE (reference sequence). V was shortened by 4 bases and J by 5 bases, with 16 bases between the two germline ends. This CDR3 region has 16 residues. CDR3 loop: CASSLRNTGDNSPLHF. DNA of the CDR3: TGTGCCAGCAGCCTTCGGAATACAGGAGATAATTCACCCCTCCACTTT.

This chain joins TRBV19 and TRBJ2-3; 13 nucleotides agree with TRBD2. Germline V lookup: CDR1 LNHDA, CDR2 SQIVND (reference sequence). Trimming took 8 bases from V and 5 from J; bases not matched to a gene: 10. CDR3 length: 16 residues. The CDR3, as DNA: TGTGCCAGTGGGGGACTAGCGGGACGGGCTGGAGATACGCAGTATTTT. Residues: CASGGLAGRAGDTQYF.

The gene calls are TRBV29-1 and TRBJ1-2, with a tentative D call TRBD1 (6 bases). Per the germline V gene, CDR1 is SQVTM and CDR2 is ANQGSEA. The V gene lost 4 bases and the J gene lost 8 bases, with 20 bases spanning the gap. The length of the CDR3 is 14 residues. The CDR3 sequence: CSVVVFGQNNGYTF. In nucleotides, the CDR3 is TGCAGCGTTGTAGTCTTCGGACAGAATAACGGCTACACCTTC.

V gene TRBV5-4 combines with J gene TRBJ1-6, with 9 bases identical to TRBD1. The V and J ends lost 4 bases and 7 bases, in that order; junction bases with no gene match: 6. In germline, CDR1 is SGHNT, CDR2 YYREEE (reference sequence). CDR3 size: 15 residues. CDR3 coding DNA: TGTGCCAGCAGCGTGAACAGGGGGCCAAATTCACCCCTCCACTTT. Encoded protein: CASSVNRGPNSPLHF.